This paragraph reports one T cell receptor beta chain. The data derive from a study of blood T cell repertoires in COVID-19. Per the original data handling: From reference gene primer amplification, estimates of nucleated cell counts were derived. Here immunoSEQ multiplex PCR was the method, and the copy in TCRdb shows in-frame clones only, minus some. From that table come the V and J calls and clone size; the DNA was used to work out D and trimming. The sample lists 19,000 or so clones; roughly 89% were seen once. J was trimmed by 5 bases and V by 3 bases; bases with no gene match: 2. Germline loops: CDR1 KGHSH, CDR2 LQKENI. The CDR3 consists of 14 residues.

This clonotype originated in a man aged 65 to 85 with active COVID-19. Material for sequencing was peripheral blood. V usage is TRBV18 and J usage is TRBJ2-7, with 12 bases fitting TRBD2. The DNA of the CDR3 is TGTGCCAGCTCACCTGGACTAGCGGGACACGAGCAGTACTTC. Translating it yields CASSPGLAGHEQYF. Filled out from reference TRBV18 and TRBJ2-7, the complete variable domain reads NAGVMQNPRHLVRRRGQEARLRCSPMKGHSHVYWYRQLPEEGLKFMVYLQKENIIDESGMPKERFSAEFPKEGPSILRIQQVVRGDSAAYFCASSPGLAGHEQYFGPGTRLTVT.